This TCR beta chain was sequenced for a study of neurological immune-mediated disorders. The count of this clonotype is one. Time point of the sample: longitudinal time-point 2. The V gene end was trimmed by 4 bases and the J gene end by 4 bases; junction bases not matched to a gene: 7. CDR1 ENHRY and CDR2 SYGVKD come from the germline V gene. The CDR3 totals 16 residues. TCRdb processed the 5' RACE reads anew with MiXCR; each CDR3 protein has one entry. This table holds 81,000 or so distinct CDR3 sequences, over 10% found once. The gene calls are TRBV10-3 and TRBJ1-2, with 12 bases that match TRBD1. This clonotype was obtained from a female donor with HTLV-1-associated myelopathy (HAM/TSP). Material: PBMCs. DNA of the CDR3: TGTGCCATCAGTGCTGGGACAGGGGGCACGGGCTATGGCTACACCTTC. Translating gives CAISAGTGGTGYGYTF.